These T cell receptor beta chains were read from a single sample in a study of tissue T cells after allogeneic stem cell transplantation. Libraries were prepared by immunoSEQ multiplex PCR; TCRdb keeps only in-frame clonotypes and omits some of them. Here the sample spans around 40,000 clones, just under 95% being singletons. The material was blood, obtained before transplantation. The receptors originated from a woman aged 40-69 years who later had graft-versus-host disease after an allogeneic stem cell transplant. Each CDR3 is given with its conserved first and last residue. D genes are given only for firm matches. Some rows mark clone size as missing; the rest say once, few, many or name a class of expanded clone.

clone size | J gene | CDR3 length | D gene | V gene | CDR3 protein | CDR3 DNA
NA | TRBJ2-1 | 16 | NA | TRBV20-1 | CSASSVNQFSYNEQFF | TGCAGTGCCAGTAGCGTAAATCAATTTTCCTACAATGAGCAGTTCTTC
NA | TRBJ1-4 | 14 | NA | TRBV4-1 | CASSQDFRGVGLFF | TGCGCCAGCAGCCAAGATTTCCGGGGAGTAGGACTGTTTTTT
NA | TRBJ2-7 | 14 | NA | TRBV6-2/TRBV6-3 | CASSSSGEFYEQYF | TGTGCCAGCAGCTCCTCGGGGGAGTTCTACGAGCAGTACTTC
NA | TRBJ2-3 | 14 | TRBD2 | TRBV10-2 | CASRPSGRRDTQYF | TGCGCCAGCAGGCCTAGCGGGAGGAGAGATACGCAGTATTTT
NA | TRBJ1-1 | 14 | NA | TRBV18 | CASSPRKGDTEAFF | TGTGCCAGCTCACCACGAAAGGGGGACACTGAAGCTTTCTTT
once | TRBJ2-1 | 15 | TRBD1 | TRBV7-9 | CASSLSRGQYNEQFF | TGTGCCAGCAGCTTGAGCAGGGGGCAATACAATGAGCAGTTCTTC
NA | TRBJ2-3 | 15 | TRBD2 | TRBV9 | CASSGRAGFTDTQYF | TGTGCCAGCAGCGGGAGAGCGGGATTCACAGATACGCAGTATTTT
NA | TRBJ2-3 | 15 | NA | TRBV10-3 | CAISESGGYTDTQYF | TGTGCCATCAGTGAGTCCGGGGGATACACAGATACGCAGTATTTT
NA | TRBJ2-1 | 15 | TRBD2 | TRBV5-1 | CASRPSGSSYNEQFF | TGCGCCAGCAGACCTAGCGGGAGTTCCTACAATGAGCAGTTCTTC
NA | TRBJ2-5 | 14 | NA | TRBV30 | CAWGLFGRQETQYF | TGTGCCTGGGGGCTGTTTGGTCGCCAAGAGACCCAGTACTTC
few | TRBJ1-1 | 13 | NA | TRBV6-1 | CASSEELYTEAFF | TGTGCCAGCAGTGAAGAACTGTACACTGAAGCTTTCTTT
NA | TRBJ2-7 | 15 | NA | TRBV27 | CASSPLRGSDYEQYF | TGTGCCAGCAGTCCCCTCCGGGGGTCAGACTACGAGCAGTACTTC
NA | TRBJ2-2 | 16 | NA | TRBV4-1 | CASSSQTGLNTGELFF | TGCGCCAGCAGCTCCCAAACCGGGCTGAACACCGGGGAGCTGTTTTTT
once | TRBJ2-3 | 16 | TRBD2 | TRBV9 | CASSDGLAGVTDTQYF | TGTGCCAGCAGCGACGGACTAGCGGGAGTTACAGATACGCAGTATTTT
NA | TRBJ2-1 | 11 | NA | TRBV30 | CAWSVTNEQFF | TGTGCCTGGAGTGTGACCAATGAGCAGTTCTTC
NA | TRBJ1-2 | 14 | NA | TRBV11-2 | CASSLGSGGYGYTF | TGTGCCAGCAGCTTAGGGTCAGGTGGCTATGGCTACACCTTC
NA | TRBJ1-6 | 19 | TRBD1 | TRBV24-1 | CATSEPGTEISLYNSPLHF | TGTGCCACCAGTGAGCCCGGGACAGAGATCAGCCTGTATAATTCACCCCTCCACTTT
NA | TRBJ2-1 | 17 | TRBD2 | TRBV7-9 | CASSLVLAGRSYNEQFF | TGTGCCAGCAGCTTAGTACTAGCGGGACGTTCCTACAATGAGCAGTTCTTC
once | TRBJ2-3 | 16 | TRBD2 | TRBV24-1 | CATSDQLAGSTDTQYF | TGTGCCACCAGTGACCAGCTAGCGGGAAGCACAGATACGCAGTATTTT
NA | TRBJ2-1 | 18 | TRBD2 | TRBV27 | CASSSGLAGGPGYNEQFF | TGTGCCAGCAGTTCGGGACTAGCGGGAGGGCCGGGTTACAATGAGCAGTTCTTC
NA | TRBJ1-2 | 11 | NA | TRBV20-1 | CSATHSRGYTF | TGCAGTGCTACCCACTCCCGTGGCTACACCTTC
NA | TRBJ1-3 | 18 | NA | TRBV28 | CASSLATGRGASGNTIYF | TGTGCCAGCAGTTTGGCAACCGGACGGGGAGCCTCTGGAAACACCATATATTTT
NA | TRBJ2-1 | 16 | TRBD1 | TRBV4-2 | CASSRGTGDTYNEQFF | TGTGCCAGCAGCCGCGGGACAGGGGATACCTACAATGAGCAGTTCTTC
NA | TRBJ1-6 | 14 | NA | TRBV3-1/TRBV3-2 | CASSQETRHSPLHF | TGTGCCAGCAGCCAAGAAACTCGTCATTCACCCCTCCACTTT
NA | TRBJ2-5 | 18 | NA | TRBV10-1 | CASRPGGTSGLQGETQYF | TGCGCCAGCAGACCGGGGGGAACTAGCGGATTACAGGGGGAGACCCAGTACTTC
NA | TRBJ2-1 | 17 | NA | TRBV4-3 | CASSQEGPPSSYNEQFF | TGCGCCAGCAGCCAAGAAGGTCCCCCAAGCTCCTACAATGAGCAGTTCTTC
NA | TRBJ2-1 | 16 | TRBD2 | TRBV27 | CASSPKGLAGGNEQFF | TGTGCCAGCAGTCCAAAGGGACTAGCGGGAGGTAATGAGCAGTTCTTC
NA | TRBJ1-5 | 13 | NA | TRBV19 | CASSNDPSQPQHF | TGTGCCAGTAGTAACGATCCTAGTCAGCCCCAGCATTTT
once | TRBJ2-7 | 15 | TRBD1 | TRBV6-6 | CASTGRDRQSYEQYF | TGTGCCAGCACGGGACGGGACAGACAGTCCTACGAGCAGTACTTC
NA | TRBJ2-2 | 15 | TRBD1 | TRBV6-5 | CASRSGTGGPGELFF | TGTGCCAGCAGGTCCGGGACAGGGGGCCCCGGGGAGCTGTTTTTT
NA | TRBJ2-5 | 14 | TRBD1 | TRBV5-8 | CASSVTGGAETQYF | TGTGCCAGCAGCGTCACAGGGGGCGCAGAGACCCAGTACTTC